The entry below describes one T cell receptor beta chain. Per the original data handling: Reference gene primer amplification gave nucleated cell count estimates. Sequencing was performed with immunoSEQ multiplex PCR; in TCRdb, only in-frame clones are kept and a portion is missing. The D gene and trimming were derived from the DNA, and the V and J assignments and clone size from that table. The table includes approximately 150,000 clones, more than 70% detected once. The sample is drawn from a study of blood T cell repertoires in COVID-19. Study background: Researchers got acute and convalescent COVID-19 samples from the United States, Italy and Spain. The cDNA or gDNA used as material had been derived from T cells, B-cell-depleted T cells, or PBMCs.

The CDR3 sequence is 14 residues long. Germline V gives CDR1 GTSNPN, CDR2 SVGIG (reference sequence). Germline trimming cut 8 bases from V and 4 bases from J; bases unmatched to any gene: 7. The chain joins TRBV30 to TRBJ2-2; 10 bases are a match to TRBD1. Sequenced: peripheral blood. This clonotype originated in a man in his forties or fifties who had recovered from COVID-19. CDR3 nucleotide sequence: TGTGCCACGGGACAGGGGTCTGGCACCGGGGAGCTGTTTTTT. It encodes CATGQGSGTGELFF.